The 2 T cell receptor beta chains reported below all come from one sample, sequenced in a study of cytomegalovirus exposure and HLA in healthy donors. PCR used 60 Vbeta primers and 13 Jbeta primers. The table came from immunoSEQ multiplex PCR; TCRdb's copy has only in-frame clones and leaves some out. In the table there are approximately 81,000 clones, around 70% of which are singletons. Material: PBMCs. The receptors stem from a middle-aged man in good health and CMV-seropositive.

CDR3 loop: CASSPQGASYNSPLHF. The CDR3 DNA sequence: TGTGCCAGCAGTCCACAGGGAGCGTCCTATAATTCACCCCTCCACTTT. The V and J genes are TRBV27 and TRBJ1-6, with D possibly TRBD1 on 6 matching bases. Germline V lookup: CDR1 MNHEY, CDR2 SMNVEV (reference sequence). CDR3 length: 16 amino acids. V gave up 5 bases and J gave up 1 base, with 12 bases separating them.

The chain links TRBV10-3 to TRBJ2-1; 13 bases match TRBD2. V shed 6 bases and J 12 bases; nucleotides not matched to a gene: 8. Germline values: CDR1 ENHRY, CDR2 SYGVKD. The CDR3 totals 14 residues. The CDR3 is CAIRALAGGAGQFF. The CDR3 DNA reads TGTGCCATCAGAGCACTAGCGGGGGGGGCCGGGCAGTTCTTC.